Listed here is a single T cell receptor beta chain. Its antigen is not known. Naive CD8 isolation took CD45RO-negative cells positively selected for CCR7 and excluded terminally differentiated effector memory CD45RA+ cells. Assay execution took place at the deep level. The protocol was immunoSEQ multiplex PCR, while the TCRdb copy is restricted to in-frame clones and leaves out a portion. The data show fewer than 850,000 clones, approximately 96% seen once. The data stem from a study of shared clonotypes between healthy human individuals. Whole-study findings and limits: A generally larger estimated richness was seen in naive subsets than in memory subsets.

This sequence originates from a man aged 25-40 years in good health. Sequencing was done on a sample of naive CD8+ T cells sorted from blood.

CDR3: CASSDGSYEQYF. The CDR3 nucleotides read TGTGCCAGCAGCGACGGGTCCTACGAGCAGTACTTC. The chain carries TRBV11-2 and TRBJ2-7; D unresolved. The germline V gene has CDR1 SGHAT and CDR2 FQNNGV. Trimming pared 5 bases from V and 1 base from J, leaving 6 bases between. This CDR3 contains 12 residues.